Below are 27 T cell receptor beta chains sequenced from a single sample in a study of T cell repertoires in cytomegalovirus infection. TCRdb itself ran the reads through MiXCR, one entry per CDR3 protein. The table has hundreds of thousands of distinct CDR3 sequences, about a sixth seen once. The sequencing sample was made of PBMCs. The receptors were gathered from a human donor in good health (CMV status not recorded). Some clones in this sample may be carry-over from other donors' samples.

This clonotype was counted ten times or more. The rearrangement joins TRBV7-2 to TRBJ2-1; TRBD2 agrees at 11 bases. From germline, CDR1 is SGHTA and CDR2 FQGNSA. V trimming: 5 bases; J trimming: 6 bases; junction bases outside the gene matches: 9. The CDR3 runs to 16 residues. CDR3 bases: TGTGCCAGCAGCCGTTACGGGACTAGCGGCCTCAATGAGCAGTTCTTC. Its translation is CASSRYGTSGLNEQFF.

Points on this clonotype: A much larger clone differs by one base, so this may be a read error. Since no conserved phenylalanine or tryptophan closes the CDR3, a read error is the likely cause. The chain couples TRBV5-4 to TRBJ2-3; no clear D gene. From germline, CDR1 is SGHNT and CDR2 YYREEE (reference sequence). The ends were cut back, 4 bases at V and 5 bases at J, with 17 bases in the middle. The CDR3 sequence is 15 residues long. The CDR3 DNA sequence: TGTGCCAGCAGCCCACGAATCCCTGATGTAGATACGCAGTATCTT. Translating gives CASSPRIPDVDTQYL.

The chain carries TRBV20-1 and TRBJ2-5; 8 nucleotides agree with TRBD2. This CDR3 comprises 13 residues. Germline V gene data show CDR1 as DFQATT and CDR2 as SNEGSKA (reference sequence). The J segment lost 2 bases and the V segment lost 7 bases, leaving 6 bases of the junction unmatched. CDR3 sequence: CSVGTSAQETQYF. The CDR3 coding sequence is TGCAGTGTTGGGACTAGTGCGCAAGAGACCCAGTACTTC.

This clonotype was observed a handful of times. The chain carries TRBV2 and TRBJ1-1; D call uncertain. The CDR3 is 14 residues long. The germline V gene has CDR1 SNHLY and CDR2 FYNNEI. V gave up 8 bases and J gave up 1 base, with 14 bases separating them. The CDR3 bases are TGTGCCAGCCCCCCAGGAGGTCCGAACACTGAAGCTTTCTTT. This codes for CASPPGGPNTEAFF.

This clonotype has only a few counts. The rearrangement links TRBV12-3 or TRBV12-4 to TRBJ2-2, with TRBD1 identical over 7 bases. J gave up 2 bases and V 1 base, and 4 bases lay outside the gene matches. CDR3 length equals 16 residues. CDR3 region: CASSLGTGQNTGELFF. CDR3 nucleotides: TGTGCCAGCAGTTTAGGGACAGGTCAAAACACCGGGGAGCTGTTTTTT.

The chain uses TRBV4-3 and TRBJ2-1; D perhaps matches TRBD2 (5 bases). Per germline, CDR1 LGHNA and CDR2 YSLEER. The V end lost 3 bases, the J end lost 0 bases, and 12 bases lay between the germline ends. The CDR3 has 16 amino acids. The CDR3 coding sequence is TGCGCCAGCAGCCAGTCGCGGGCCAGCTCCTACAATGAGCAGTTCTTC. Residues: CASSQSRASSYNEQFF.

This clonotype was seen ten or more times. The chain uses TRBV7-8 and TRBJ1-4, with D unresolved. Germline loops: CDR1 SGHVS, CDR2 FQNEAQ. V was shortened by 1 base and J by 3 bases, with 18 bases between the two germline ends. The CDR3 extends over 18 amino acids. For the CDR3, the DNA is TGTGCCAGCAGCTTAGGCTCGCAGTCCTGGTCGGCTAATGAAAAACTGTTTTTT. Translating gives CASSLGSQSWSANEKLFF.

This chain connects TRBV11-2 to TRBJ1-1; 8 nucleotides align to TRBD1. Germline CDR1 is SGHAT and CDR2 is FQNNGV. The J segment lost 1 base and the V segment lost 6 bases, leaving 4 bases of the junction unmatched. The CDR3 contains 14 residues. In nucleotides, the CDR3 is TGTGCCAGCAGGTCGGGACAGGCGAACACTGAAGCTTTCTTT. Translation gives CASRSGQANTEAFF.

This clonotype was seen at least ten times. This chain connects TRBV19 to TRBJ2-1; 7 positions match TRBD2. Germline assignment: CDR1 LNHDA and CDR2 SQIVND (reference sequence). The length of the CDR3 is 15 residues. With V trimmed by 8 bases and J by 6 bases, 13 bases remained unmatched. The CDR3 nucleotides read TGTGCCAGTCAGAAGGTGGGAGGGGCGGGCAATGAGCAGTTCTTC. Translated, it gives CASQKVGGAGNEQFF.

This chain links TRBV12-5 with TRBJ1-6; D ambiguous. Germline values: CDR1 LGHNT, CDR2 FRNRAP. CDR3 length: 13 amino acids. V lost 6 bases, J lost 10 bases, and 13 bases lay in between. The DNA of the CDR3 is TGTGCTAGTGGCACTTATGACTCCTCACCCCTCCACTTT. This codes for CASGTYDSSPLHF.

This clonotype occurred a few times. The chain joins TRBV2 to TRBJ2-3, with TRBD2 identical over 7 bases. CDR1 and CDR2 (germline): SNHLY, FYNNEI. This CDR3 is built from 15 residues. With V trimmed by 7 bases and J by 4 bases, 11 bases remained unmatched. CDR3 sequence: CASTEEAAGADTQYF. The CDR3 DNA follows: TGTGCCAGCACCGAGGAAGCCGCGGGGGCAGATACGCAGTATTTT.

The chain links TRBV11-2 to TRBJ1-4, with D unresolved. CDR3 length equals 15 residues. Trimming removed 1 base from V and 5 bases from J, with 11 bases in between. CDR1 SGHAT and CDR2 FQNNGV come from the germline V gene. CDR3: CASSLGLRENEKLFF. The CDR3 DNA sequence: TGTGCCAGCAGCTTAGGTTTGCGGGAAAATGAAAAACTGTTTTTT. Filled out from reference TRBV11-2 and TRBJ1-4, the complete variable domain reads EAGVAQSPRYKIIEKRQSVAFWCNPISGHATLYWYQQILGQGPKLLIQFQNNGVVDDSQLPKDRFSAERLKGVDSTLKIQPAKLEDSAVYLCASSLGLRENEKLFFGSGTQLSVL.

The chain couples TRBV18 to TRBJ2-1, with 10 bases fitting TRBD1. After removal of 3 bases from V and 7 bases from J, the junction contained 3 bases not matched to a gene. This CDR3 is built from 14 residues. Germline V gene data show CDR1 as KGHSH and CDR2 as LQKENI. The CDR3 loop is CASSPVGQGNEQFF. The CDR3 nucleotides are TGTGCCAGCTCACCCGTGGGACAGGGGAATGAGCAGTTCTTC.

This clonotype was observed at least ten times. The chain links TRBV7-2 to TRBJ2-5; weak D call: TRBD1 (6 bases). Germline V CDR1 and CDR2: SGHTA, FQGNSA. The CDR3 totals 16 residues. The V end lost 6 bases, the J end lost 0 bases, and 17 bases lay between the germline ends. The chain's CDR3 is CASSQRTGTHQETQYF. CDR3 DNA sequence: TGTGCCAGCAGTCAAAGAACGGGGACACACCAAGAGACCCAGTACTTC.

The chain uses TRBV6-2 or TRBV6-3 and TRBJ2-1; D gene uncertain. The CDR3 has 10 residues. Germline CDR1 MNHEY, CDR2 SVGEGT. Trimming removed 6 bases from V and 10 bases from J, with 7 bases in between. As DNA, the CDR3 is TGTGCCAGCAGGGGTTTAGAGCAGTTCTTC. Translated: CASRGLEQFF.

In its sample, this clonotype was seen many times. V and J are TRBV7-9 and TRBJ2-2; D is uncertain. Per the germline V gene, CDR1 is SEHNR and CDR2 is FQNEAQ (reference sequence). The CDR3 length is 15 residues. Trimming removed 0 bases from V and 3 bases from J, with 8 bases in between. CDR3 coding DNA: TGTGCCAGCAGCTTAGCGCAATGGGACACCGGGGAGCTGTTTTTT. Translating gives CASSLAQWDTGELFF.

The J gene is TRBJ2-1, the V gene TRBV7-9, with 11 bases identical to TRBD2. The CDR3 is 14 amino acids. Germline CDR1 and CDR2: SEHNR and FQNEAQ (reference sequence). Trimming at V came to 10 bases and at J to 4 bases, leaving 6 bases not matched to a gene. CDR3 bases: TGTGCCACCGTCGGACTAGCGGGTTACAATGAGCAGTTCTTC. Protein sequence: CATVGLAGYNEQFF.

This clonotype was seen ten or more times. V usage is TRBV5-5 and J usage is TRBJ2-4, with 8 bases aligning to TRBD1. From germline, CDR1 is SGHKS and CDR2 YYEKEE (reference sequence). J lost 0 bases, V lost 2 bases, and 4 bases had no gene match. The CDR3 totals 16 residues. The DNA of the CDR3 is TGTGCCAGCAGCTTCACGACAGGGGTAGCCAAAAACATTCAGTACTTC. Residues: CASSFTTGVAKNIQYF.

This clonotype was counted at least ten times. The rearrangement joins TRBV7-2 to TRBJ2-1; D is uncertain. Germline V CDR1 and CDR2: SGHTA, FQGNSA. The germline V and J ends were trimmed by 1 base and 3 bases, with 10 bases remaining between them. The CDR3 has 15 amino acids. CDR3 region: CASSLVAGLYNEQFF. CDR3 in DNA: TGTGCCAGCAGCTTAGTTGCAGGCCTCTACAATGAGCAGTTCTTC.

This clonotype was counted ten times or more. The gene calls are TRBV7-2 and TRBJ1-6, with no clear D. This CDR3 has 16 amino acids. Trimming removed 8 bases at V and 7 bases at J, with 21 bases between. From germline, CDR1 is SGHTA and CDR2 FQGNSA. DNA for the CDR3: TGTGCCAGCCGCCCGCTGGAGGTGACGGAGAATTCACCCCTCCACTTT. It is translated as CASRPLEVTENSPLHF.

This clonotype was seen repeatedly, ten times or more. The V call is TRBV11-3, the J call TRBJ2-3; D uncertain. V dropped 8 bases and J dropped 0 bases, with 12 bases sitting between them. CDR3 size: 14 residues. Germline V lookup: CDR1 SGHNT, CDR2 YENEEA. CDR3 residues: CASGQASSTDTQYF. The CDR3 DNA is TGTGCCAGCGGGCAGGCCTCTAGCACAGATACGCAGTATTTT.

The chain is built from TRBV12-3 or TRBV12-4 and TRBJ2-3; 7 bases agree with TRBD2. J was trimmed by 3 bases and V by 5 bases; bases with no gene match: 14. The CDR3 is 17 amino acids. Written as DNA, the CDR3 is TGTGCCAGCAGTCTACTTGATTGGGCGGGGGATACAGATACGCAGTATTTT. Amino acid sequence: CASSLLDWAGDTDTQYF.

The chain employs TRBV28 and TRBJ1-6; 9 nucleotides line up with TRBD1. The CDR3 consists of 14 residues. Germline assignment: CDR1 MDHEN and CDR2 SYDVKM. The trim removed 5 bases at V and 13 bases at J, leaving 9 bases unmatched. This chain's CDR3 is CASSPGTGNFPLHF. CDR3 bases: TGTGCCAGCAGTCCGGGGACAGGGAACTTTCCCCTCCACTTT.

The genes are TRBV11-2 and TRBJ1-4; 8 positions agree with TRBD1. Per the germline V gene, CDR1 is SGHAT and CDR2 is FQNNGV. V gave up 2 bases and J gave up 8 bases; unmatched junction bases: 13. The CDR3 length is 17 residues. CDR3 DNA sequence: TGTGCCAGCAGCTTACGGGGGGCTCCAGGGGGCGACGAAAAACTGTTTTTT. This gives the protein CASSLRGAPGGDEKLFF.

This clonotype was picked up many times. The chain couples TRBV7-2 to TRBJ2-1; D is undetermined. This CDR3 is 13 amino acids long. Trimming took 0 bases from V and 9 from J, leaving 9 bases between them. Germline V gives CDR1 SGHTA, CDR2 FQGNSA. The CDR3 sequence: CASSLAAGGEQFF. The CDR3 DNA sequence: TGTGCCAGCAGCTTAGCGGCCGGTGGTGAGCAGTTCTTC.

This clonotype was counted a few times. The CDR3 protein is CSARTGAAGVYEQYF. CDR3 nucleotides: TGCAGTGCTAGAACCGGGGCGGCAGGCGTCTACGAGCAGTACTTC. The rearrangement links TRBV20-1 to TRBJ2-7, with D perhaps being TRBD1 or TRBD2 (5 bases each). Trimming pared 2 bases from V and 3 bases from J, leaving 17 bases between. CDR1 DFQATT and CDR2 SNEGSKA come from the germline V gene (reference sequence). The CDR3 has 15 amino acids.

This clonotype has ten or more counts. This chain joins TRBV7-2 and TRBJ2-5, with D perhaps TRBD1 or TRBD2 (6 bases each). V was clipped by 4 bases and J by 5 bases, with 14 bases between them. The CDR3 contains 14 residues. CDR1 SGHTA and CDR2 FQGNSA come from the germline V gene. The CDR3 is CASSSGGGVETQYF. CDR3 nucleotide sequence: TGTGCCAGCAGCTCAGGAGGGGGTGTTGAGACCCAGTACTTC.